This TCR beta chain was captured in a study of blood T cell repertoires in COVID-19. Assay used: immunoSEQ multiplex PCR; TCRdb lists only in-frame clones, some missing. The sample consists of more than 150,000 clones, around 90% of them appearing once. V lost 0 bases, J lost 8 bases, and 4 bases stayed unmatched. The CDR3 covers 14 residues. Germline V lookup: CDR1 SGHTS, CDR2 YDEGEE. The sequence derives from a man in his 60s with COVID-19, enrolled during active disease. The chain recombines TRBV5-8 with TRBJ1-4; 7 bases are a match to TRBD1. Sequenced sample: peripheral blood. DNA for the CDR3: TGTGCCAGCAGCTTGGGACAGGGAAAAGAAAAACTGTTTTTT. Translating gives CASSLGQGKEKLFF.